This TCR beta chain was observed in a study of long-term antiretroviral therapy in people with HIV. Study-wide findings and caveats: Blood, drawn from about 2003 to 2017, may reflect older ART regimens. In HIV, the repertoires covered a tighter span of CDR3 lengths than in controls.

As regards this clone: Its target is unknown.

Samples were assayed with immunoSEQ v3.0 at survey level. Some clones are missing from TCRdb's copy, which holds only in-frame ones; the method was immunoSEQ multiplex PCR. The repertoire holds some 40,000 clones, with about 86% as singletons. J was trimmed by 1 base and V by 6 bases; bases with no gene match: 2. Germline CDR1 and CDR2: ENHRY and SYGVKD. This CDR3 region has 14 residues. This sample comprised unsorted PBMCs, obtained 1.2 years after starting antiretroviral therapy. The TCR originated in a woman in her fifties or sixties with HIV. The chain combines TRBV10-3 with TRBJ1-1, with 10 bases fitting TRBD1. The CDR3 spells CAISGDRGNTEAFF. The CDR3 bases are TGTGCCATCAGCGGGGACAGGGGGAACACTGAAGCTTTCTTT.